The 19 T cell receptor beta chains presented below share a single source sample, sequenced in a study of identical twins' blood T cells (dated by TCRdb to the early 2010s). Library preparation was by 5' RACE. TCRdb lists the instrument as Illumina Genome Analyzer IIx. TCRdb ran its own pipeline on the public reads, namely fastp trimming at Q25 and MiXCR clone calling, and kept in-frame beta chains. Rows are combined by CDR3 protein, so each entry shows the most common genes and DNA. For this sample there are roughly 340,000 distinct CDR3 sequences; approximately 30% appear just once. The ten biggest clones cover 6.1% of the sample. The specimen sequenced was PBMCs. These receptor sequences come from a woman between 18 and 49 years old in good health.

The V call is TRBV5-1, the J call TRBJ1-5; D may be TRBD1 (5 bases). Germline V lookup: CDR1 SGHRS, CDR2 YFSETQ. Trimming removed 4 bases at V and 5 bases at J, with 10 bases between. The CDR3 runs 13 residues. CDR3 sequence (DNA): TGCGCCAGCAGCCGGGACTGGGATCAGCCCCAGCATTTT. This sequence encodes CASSRDWDQPQHF.

The chain has TRBV29-1 and TRBJ1-1; no definite D call. Germline V gene data show CDR1 as SQVTM and CDR2 as ANQGSEA. The CDR3 consists of 12 residues. Trimming removed 4 bases at V and 0 bases at J, with 6 bases between. CDR3 protein: CSVGLVNTEAFF. The CDR3 DNA reads as TGCAGCGTTGGCCTGGTGAACACTGAAGCTTTCTTT.

The chain links TRBV6-5 to TRBJ2-2; 7 positions agree with TRBD2. Germline CDR1 MNHEY, CDR2 SVGAGI. The ends lost 5 bases at V and 4 bases at J; junction bases unmatched: 7. This CDR3 comprises 15 residues. The CDR3 sequence: CASSKGSGFTGELFF. The CDR3 DNA follows: TGTGCCAGCAGTAAGGGTAGCGGGTTCACCGGGGAGCTGTTTTTT.

This clonotype has only a few counts. The gene calls are TRBV6-2 or TRBV6-3 and TRBJ1-1; D gene uncertain. The germline V gene has CDR1 MNHEY and CDR2 SVGEGT. V was trimmed by 7 bases and J by 0 bases, leaving 12 bases between them. CDR3 length: 14 amino acids. The CDR3 DNA reads TGTGCCAGCAAAAGGACGGCTATGAACACTGAAGCTTTCTTT. This codes for CASKRTAMNTEAFF.

This clonotype was seen at least ten times. V usage is TRBV29-1 and J usage is TRBJ2-2, with D unresolved. Germline V lookup: CDR1 SQVTM, CDR2 ANQGSEA. The germline V and J ends were trimmed by 6 bases and 2 bases, with 10 bases remaining between them. The CDR3 has 13 amino acids. The chain's CDR3 is CSVRPLNTGELFF. CDR3 DNA sequence: TGCAGCGTCAGACCGTTAAACACCGGGGAGCTGTTTTTT.

This clonotype was seen a single time. This sequence joins TRBV27 and TRBJ1-4; D is possibly TRBD1 (6 bases). Trimming removed 4 bases at V and 7 bases at J, with 16 bases between. The CDR3 is 15 amino acids. CDR1 and CDR2 from the germline V gene are MNHEY and SMNVEV (reference sequence). The CDR3 reads CASSSLGTWGEKLFF. The CDR3 DNA reads as TGTGCCAGCAGTTCCCTCGGGACATGGGGTGAAAAACTGTTTTTT.

This chain's CDR3 is CSAASGRADSTDTQYF. CDR3 bases: TGCAGCGCGGCTAGCGGGAGGGCCGATTCGACAGATACGCAGTATTTT. The gene calls are TRBV29-1 and TRBJ2-3; 12 nucleotides match TRBD2. Per the germline V gene, CDR1 is SQVTM and CDR2 is ANQGSEA. After removal of 7 bases from V and 3 bases from J, the junction contained 11 bases not matched to a gene. CDR3 length: 16 amino acids.

This chain links TRBV12-3 or TRBV12-4 with TRBJ1-1; D gene ambiguous. V was shortened by 1 base and J by 10 bases, with 16 bases between the two germline ends. This CDR3 region has 14 residues. The CDR3: CASSLGPGFGRAFF. In nucleotides, the CDR3 is TGTGCCAGCAGTTTAGGCCCCGGCTTCGGGAGAGCTTTCTTT.

This clonotype appeared a few times. V gene TRBV3-1 combines with J gene TRBJ1-5; D is ambiguous. The CDR3 consists of 13 residues. Germline CDR1 LGHDT, CDR2 YNNKEL (reference sequence). V shed 5 bases and J shed 15 bases, with 20 bases lying between them. CDR3: CASSEGPNQPRHF. For the CDR3, the DNA is TGTGCCAGCAGCGAGGGCCCCAACCAGCCCAGGCATTTT.

The V gene is TRBV18, the J gene TRBJ1-3, with unresolved D. The CDR3 length is 15 residues. CDR1 is KGHSH and CDR2 is LQKENI in the germline V gene. V was cut by 2 bases and J by 3 bases, with 11 bases left in between. The DNA for the CDR3 is TGTGCCAGCTCACCATCTGCGACGGGTGGAAACACCATATATTTT. It yields the protein CASSPSATGGNTIYF. Drawing the rest from reference TRBV18 and TRBJ1-3, the complete variable domain is NAGVMQNPRHLVRRRGQEARLRCSPMKGHSHVYWYRQLPEEGLKFMVYLQKENIIDESGMPKERFSAEFPKEGPSILRIQQVVRGDSAAYFCASSPSATGGNTIYFGEGSWLTVV.

The rearrangement uses TRBV20-1 and TRBJ1-5, with D perhaps matching TRBD1 (5 bases). V lost 0 bases and J 0 bases, leaving 9 bases between the germline ends. Germline lookup yields CDR1 DFQATT and CDR2 SNEGSKA (reference sequence). There are 15 residues in the CDR3. CDR3 nucleotide sequence: TGCAGTGCTAGAGAGGGACGGTATAGCAATCAGCCCCAGCATTTT. Protein sequence: CSAREGRYSNQPQHF.

A single count supports this clonotype. The chain couples TRBV20-1 to TRBJ1-5; D remains ambiguous. The length of the CDR3 is 12 residues. CDR1 DFQATT and CDR2 SNEGSKA come from the germline V gene (reference sequence). Trimming left V 5 bases short and J 5 bases short, with 10 bases between. This chain's CDR3 is CSAGEYYQPQHF. CDR3 nucleotides: TGCAGTGCTGGGGAATATTATCAGCCCCAGCATTTT.

V gene TRBV19 combines with J gene TRBJ2-5; no clear D gene. The CDR3 spans 12 residues. Between the trimmed V and J ends, which lost 6 bases and 4 bases, there was a span of 9 bases. CDR1 is LNHDA, CDR2 SQIVND, per germline (reference sequence). CDR3 sequence: CASRGTRETQYF. For the CDR3, the DNA is TGTGCCAGTAGGGGAACTCGAGAGACCCAGTACTTC.

This clonotype was recorded a few times. The V gene is TRBV6-5, the J gene TRBJ1-2; possible D gene TRBD1, 6 bases. This CDR3 is 13 amino acids long. The germline V and J ends were trimmed by 5 bases and 5 bases, with 12 bases remaining between them. Germline V gene lookup returns CDR1 MNHEY and CDR2 SVGAGI. The CDR3 DNA reads as TGTGCCAGCAGTCAGGGCAGGGGATATGGCTACACCTTC. Its translation is CASSQGRGYGYTF.

This chain links TRBV7-2 with TRBJ1-3, with 8 bases matching TRBD1. This CDR3 has 16 amino acids. The trim removed 5 bases at V and 0 bases at J, leaving 6 bases unmatched. Germline loops: CDR1 SGHTA, CDR2 FQGNSA. CDR3 region: CASSVGTGSSGNTIYF. CDR3 nucleotide sequence: TGTGCCAGCAGCGTAGGGACAGGAAGCTCTGGAAACACCATATATTTT.

This clonotype was seen more than once but under ten times. This rearrangement joins TRBV9 to TRBJ1-1, with D unresolved. Germline V gene sequence: CDR1 SGDLS, CDR2 YYNGEE. V lost 4 bases to trimming and J lost 6 bases, with 7 bases between them. This CDR3 comprises 11 residues. The CDR3 sequence is CASSPGAEAFF. Written as DNA, the CDR3 is TGTGCCAGCAGCCCTGGCGCTGAAGCTTTCTTT.

About this clonotype: A read error may produce the germline difference seen at one junction end. The chain couples TRBV29-1 to TRBJ1-2; TRBD1 aligns across 8 bases. This CDR3 comprises 14 residues. CDR1 and CDR2 (germline): SQVTM, ANQGSEA. CDR3 sequence (DNA): TGCAGCGTTCGGAGGACAGGGACTAACTATGTCTACACCTTC. Translated, it gives CSVRRTGTNYVYTF.

This clonotype was detected only a few times. The rearrangement links TRBV5-5 to TRBJ2-7; D ambiguous. This CDR3 has 14 amino acids. Trimming cost V 1 base and J 2 bases, with 10 bases left between them. CDR1 and CDR2 from the germline V gene are SGHKS and YYEKEE (reference sequence). CDR3 residues: CASSLRGYTYEQYF. The CDR3 DNA is TGTGCCAGCAGCTTGAGAGGTTATACCTACGAGCAGTACTTC.

V is TRBV29-1 and J is TRBJ1-1; D not resolved. The V end lost 6 bases, the J end lost 0 bases, and 11 bases lay between the germline ends. Per the germline V gene, CDR1 is SQVTM and CDR2 is ANQGSEA. CDR3 length equals 13 residues. CDR3 nucleotides: TGCAGCGTCGCGATCAGAGTGAACACTGAAGCTTTCTTT. Its translation is CSVAIRVNTEAFF.